Shown below are 17 T cell receptor beta chains from a single sample sequenced in a study of molecular identifiers for immune sequencing clone quantification. TCRdb recomputed calls from the PCR reads with MiXCR, one row per CDR3 protein. The data contain over 65,000 distinct CDR3 sequences, 25% of them seen just once; the ten biggest clones take up 0.78%. The sequenced sample consisted of naive CD8+ T cells from blood, with Jurkat cell RNA spiked in. Subset described: FACS-sorted CD8+CD4-CCR7+CD45RA+ naive T cells. The origin of the receptors is a human donor in good health. Some libraries in this study had Jurkat cell RNA spiked in.

This clonotype was seen at least ten times. The chain links TRBV5-4 to TRBJ2-7; TRBD1 might be the D (6 bases). Germline V lookup: CDR1 SGHNT, CDR2 YYREEE (reference sequence). V was shortened by 0 bases and J by 2 bases, with 18 bases between the two germline ends. The CDR3 has 17 residues. This CDR3 is CASSLGSIPGQPYEQYF. CDR3 coding DNA: TGTGCCAGCAGCTTGGGTTCTATACCGGGACAACCCTACGAGCAGTACTTC.

Comment on this clonotype: Since no conserved phenylalanine or tryptophan closes the CDR3, a read error is the likely cause. The rearrangement uses TRBV4-3 and TRBJ1-1; tentatively, D is TRBD1 (5 bases). Germline V gene data show CDR1 as LGHNA and CDR2 as YSLEER. The CDR3 is 15 amino acids. Trimming removed 4 bases from V and 0 bases from J, with 12 bases in between. CDR3 protein: CASSPEEGMNTEAFS. DNA of the CDR3: TGCGCCAGCAGCCCTGAGGAGGGGATGAACACTGAAGCTTTCTCT.

This clonotype occurred many times. The chain has TRBV7-6 and TRBJ2-3, with D possibly matching TRBD2 (6 bases). The germline gives CDR1 SGHVS, CDR2 FNYEAQ. This CDR3 comprises 16 residues. V dropped 4 bases and J dropped 0 bases, with 14 bases sitting between them. The CDR3 loop is CASSSSGFASTDTQYF. CDR3 bases: TGTGCCAGCAGCTCGAGCGGGTTTGCTAGCACAGATACGCAGTATTTT.

This clonotype was picked up a small number of times. V gene TRBV19 combines with J gene TRBJ2-7; TRBD1 matches 10 bases. CDR3 length: 15 residues. V lost 7 bases and J lost 0; bases outside the gene matches: 6. Germline V lookup: CDR1 LNHDA, CDR2 SQIVND (reference sequence). The CDR3 reads CASTSGQGVSYEQYF. The CDR3 region has the DNA TGTGCCAGTACCTCTGGACAGGGGGTCTCCTACGAGCAGTACTTC.

The rearrangement joins TRBV6-5 to TRBJ2-3, with D tentatively TRBD2 (6 bases). The CDR3 contains 15 residues. Looked up from germline, CDR1 is MNHEY and CDR2 is SVGAGI. V shed 7 bases and J shed 2 bases, with 16 bases lying between them. The chain's CDR3 is CASTNLAGPTDTQYF. DNA of the CDR3: TGTGCCAGCACTAACCTGGCGGGGCCCACAGATACGCAGTATTTT.

Worth noting for this clonotype: This may be a read error, as it is one base from a much larger clone. V gene TRBV6-2 or TRBV6-3 combines with J gene TRBJ2-2, with 8 bases aligning to TRBD1. The CDR3 is 17 residues long. Germline CDR1 reads MNHEY; CDR2 reads SVGEGT. Written as DNA, the CDR3 is TGTGCCAGCGGTTACTCGATTACGGACAGGGACACCGGGGAGCTGTTTTTT. This gives the protein CASGYSITDRDTGELFF.

For this clonotype: A single base separates this from a much larger clone, so it may be a read error. This chain uses TRBV7-6 with TRBJ2-3; TRBD2 matches 7 bases. Germline V gives CDR1 SGHVS, CDR2 FNYEAQ. This CDR3 spans 16 amino acids. Losses at the gene ends were 4 bases for V and 0 bases for J; bases not matched to a gene: 7. Here the CDR3 reads CASSSLAVGSTDTQYF. CDR3 DNA sequence: TGTGCCAGCAGCTCCCTAGCGGTTGGTAGCACAGATACGCAGTATTTT.

The rearrangement uses TRBV11-3 and TRBJ2-2, with 8 bases lining up with TRBD1. The CDR3 has 16 amino acids. Trimming took 0 bases from V and 7 from J; bases not matched to a gene: 7. Germline loops: CDR1 SGHNT, CDR2 YENEEA. The CDR3 nucleotides read TGTGCCAGCAGCTTAGAGTTGGCAGGGGGCAGCGGGGAGCTGTTTTTT. This sequence encodes CASSLELAGGSGELFF.

Ten or more counts support this clonotype. This sequence joins TRBV30 and TRBJ2-7, with D perhaps TRBD2 (5 bases). The germline V gene has CDR1 GTSNPN and CDR2 SVGIG (reference sequence). This CDR3 comprises 15 residues. V was trimmed by 0 bases and J by 3 bases, leaving 15 bases between them. The CDR3 loop is CAWSVTGEGYYEQYF. The CDR3 coding sequence is TGTGCCTGGAGTGTAACCGGGGAAGGATACTACGAGCAGTACTTC. The complete variable domain, with remaining parts taken from reference TRBV30 and TRBJ2-7, reads SQTIHQWPATLVQPVGSPLSLECTVEGTSNPNLYWYRQAAGRGLQLLFYSVGIGQISSEVPQNLSASRPQDRQFILSSKKLLLSDSGFYLCAWSVTGEGYYEQYFGPGTRLTVT.

Only a few counts were recorded for this clonotype. One junction end disagrees with the germline gene, perhaps due to a read error. The chain is built from TRBV5-3 and TRBJ1-5; D call uncertain. TRBV5-3 is treated as an ORF (open reading frame) with a function not yet certain. This CDR3 contains 14 residues. CDR3 residues: CASSLAGIYQPQHF. CDR3 coding DNA: TGTGCCAGCAGCTTGGCGGGGATATATCAGCCCCAGCATTTT.

The chain joins TRBV6-2 or TRBV6-3 to TRBJ2-2; 9 bases map to TRBD1. This CDR3 spans 15 amino acids. CDR1 and CDR2 from the germline V gene are MNHEY and SVGEGT. V lost 6 bases, J lost 7 bases, and 9 bases stayed unmatched. CDR3 DNA sequence: TGTGCCAGCAGCCCACAGGGGGCGCGGTTCGGGGAGCTGTTTTTT. It specifies CASSPQGARFGELFF.

This clonotype was seen many times. This chain connects TRBV13 to TRBJ1-1; 7 nucleotides agree with TRBD1. V shed 5 bases and J 8 bases; nucleotides not matched to a gene: 14. This CDR3 spans 15 amino acids. Germline lookup yields CDR1 PRHDT and CDR2 FYEKMQ (reference sequence). CDR3 sequence (DNA): TGTGCCAGCAGCCTAGCAACCGGGACAGTAAACGAAGCTTTCTTT. Translating gives CASSLATGTVNEAFF.

This clonotype was seen just once. Possible read error: a much larger clone is one base away. This CDR3 fails to terminate in the conserved phenylalanine or tryptophan, so it likely reflects a read error. V gene TRBV4-1 combines with J gene TRBJ2-3; D unresolved. Germline V lookup: CDR1 MGHRA, CDR2 YSYEKL. CDR3 length equals 13 residues. The V gene lost 0 bases and the J gene lost 4 bases, with 5 bases spanning the gap. The CDR3 loop is CASSQEGADTQYL. CDR3 bases: TGCGCCAGCAGCCAAGAAGGAGCAGATACGCAGTATCTT.

The sample holds a few counts of this clonotype. The V gene is TRBV4-1, the J gene TRBJ1-2; the D is unclear. The CDR3 contains 12 residues. Deletions cut 0 bases from V and 7 bases from J, with 6 bases between. Germline V CDR1 and CDR2: MGHRA, YSYEKL. In DNA, the CDR3 is TGCGCCAGCAGCCAAGATAACAGTGGCTACACCTTC. Protein: CASSQDNSGYTF.

J is TRBJ1-2 and V is TRBV9, with TRBD1 matching over 7 bases. Trimming cost V 1 base and J 3 bases; bases outside gene matches: 24. Germline CDR1 and CDR2: SGDLS and YYNGEE. The CDR3 runs 21 residues. Here the CDR3 reads CASSVTQILVPRGQDDYGYTF. The DNA for the CDR3 is TGTGCCAGCAGCGTAACCCAGATTTTGGTCCCGCGAGGACAGGATGACTATGGCTACACCTTC.

A remark on this clonotype: This may be a read error, as it is one base from a much larger clone. This chain uses TRBV6-6 with TRBJ2-3; 8 nucleotides match TRBD1. CDR3 length: 16 residues. Per germline, CDR1 MNHNY and CDR2 SVGAGI (reference sequence). V lost 6 bases, J lost 0 bases, and 8 bases stayed unmatched. This CDR3 reads CASRSRQGASTDTQYF. The CDR3 DNA reads TGTGCCAGCAGATCGCGTCAGGGGGCCAGCACAGATACGCAGTATTTT.

The CDR3 protein is CASSIKWDLPYEQYF. CDR3 sequence (DNA): TGTGCCAGTAGTATAAAATGGGATTTACCCTACGAGCAGTACTTC. The rearrangement links TRBV19 to TRBJ2-7; the D is unclear. CDR1 and CDR2 from the germline V gene are LNHDA and SQIVND (reference sequence). Trimming removed 2 bases from V and 2 bases from J, with 13 bases in between. This CDR3 region has 15 residues.